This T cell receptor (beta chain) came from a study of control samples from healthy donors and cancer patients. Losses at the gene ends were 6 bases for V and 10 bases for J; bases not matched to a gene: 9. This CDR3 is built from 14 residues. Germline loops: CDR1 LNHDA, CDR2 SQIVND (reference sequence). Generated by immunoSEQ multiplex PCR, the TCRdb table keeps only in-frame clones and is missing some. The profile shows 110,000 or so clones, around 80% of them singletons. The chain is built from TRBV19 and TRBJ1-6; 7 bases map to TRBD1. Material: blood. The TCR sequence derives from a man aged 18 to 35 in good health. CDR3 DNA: TGTGCCAGTAGGTACAGGGGAGGTGACTCACCCCTCCACTTT. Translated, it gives CASRYRGGDSPLHF.